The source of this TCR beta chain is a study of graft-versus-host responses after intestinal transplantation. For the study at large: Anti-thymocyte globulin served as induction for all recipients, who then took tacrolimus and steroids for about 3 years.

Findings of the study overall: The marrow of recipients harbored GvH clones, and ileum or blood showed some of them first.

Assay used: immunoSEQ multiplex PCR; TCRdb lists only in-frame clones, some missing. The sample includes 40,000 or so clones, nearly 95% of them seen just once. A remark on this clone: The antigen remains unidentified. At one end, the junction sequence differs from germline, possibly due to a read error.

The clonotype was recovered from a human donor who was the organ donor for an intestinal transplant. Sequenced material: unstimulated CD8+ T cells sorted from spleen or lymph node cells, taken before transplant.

In nucleotides, the CDR3 is TGTGCCCTCAGGGGGAATGAGGGAACTGAGCAGTTCTTC. It specifies CALRGNEGTEQFF. The rearrangement uses TRBV10-3 and TRBJ2-1; TRBD1 aligns across 7 bases. The CDR3 spans 13 residues. CDR1 and CDR2 (germline): ENHRY, SYGVKD.